This TCR beta chain was retrieved from a study of blood T cell repertoires in COVID-19. Study details: Specimens from acute and convalescent COVID-19 originated in the United States, Italy and Spain. Sources were T cells, B-cell-depleted T cells, or PBMCs; the material itself was cDNA or gDNA.

As originally analysed: Amplification of reference gene primers provided the estimated nucleated cell counts. The repertoire was sequenced with immunoSEQ multiplex PCR; TCRdb's copy has only in-frame clones and lacks some. V, J and clone size reflect that table, while D and trimming were determined from the DNA. The table records 79,000 or so clones, over 70% of them present only once. Material for sequencing was peripheral blood. The sequence was obtained from a human donor in a cohort sampled during active COVID-19.

The CDR3 nucleotides read TGCAGCGCTGACAGTCAGGGGAAAGAGACCCAGTACTTC. Protein: CSADSQGKETQYF. V usage is TRBV29-1 and J usage is TRBJ2-5; D is perhaps TRBD1 (6 bases). The V end lost 7 bases, the J end lost 3 bases, and 15 bases lay between the germline ends. Germline values: CDR1 SQVTM, CDR2 ANQGSEA. The CDR3 consists of 13 residues. Full variable domain (missing parts from reference TRBV29-1 and TRBJ2-5): SAVISQKPSRDICQRGTSLTIQCQVDSQVTMMFWYRQQPGQSLTLIATANQGSEATYESGFVIDKFPISRPNLTFSTLTVSNMSPEDSSIYLCSADSQGKETQYFGPGTRLLVL.